What follows are 18 T cell receptor beta chains derived from one specimen sequenced in a study of human T cells and chemical hapten exposure. TCRdb re-analysed the RACE reads in MiXCR, keeping a single row per CDR3 protein. Counted here are some 49,000 distinct CDR3 sequences, 9.3% occurring once; the ten biggest clones make up 3.5% to 5.5%. The time point is: patch test 1, 2 weeks after DPC sensitization. Indicated treatment: therapeutic diphenylcyclopropenone sensitization with weekly scalp DPC. The material was whole blood, obtained in connection with sensitization to the hapten diphenylcyclopropenone (DPC). These receptors were collected from a woman aged 45-59 years with alopecia areata. Some clones in this sample may be carry-over from other donors' samples.

This clonotype was seen repeatedly, ten times or more. The V call is TRBV6-2 or TRBV6-3, the J call TRBJ1-5; 10 bases fit TRBD1. This CDR3 region has 15 residues. Germline CDR1 reads MNHEY; CDR2 reads SVGEGT. J gave up 7 bases and V 0 bases, and 3 bases lay outside the gene matches. CDR3 nucleotide sequence: TGTGCCAGCAGTTACTCGACAGGGGGCATGCAGCCCCAGCATTTT. It codes for CASSYSTGGMQPQHF.

The V and J genes are TRBV10-3 and TRBJ2-7; 9 bases align to TRBD1. The CDR3 has 14 amino acids. The V and J ends lost 0 bases and 6 bases, in that order; junction bases with no gene match: 3. Per the germline V gene, CDR1 is ENHRY and CDR2 is SYGVKD. CDR3 protein: CAISESGQGGEQYF. The CDR3 coding sequence is TGTGCCATCAGTGAGTCGGGACAGGGTGGCGAGCAGTACTTC.

In this sample, this clonotype turned up many times. The chain carries TRBV7-2 and TRBJ1-6; D is undetermined. Germline CDR1 is SGHTA and CDR2 is FQGNSA. V gave up 1 base and J gave up 14 bases, with 9 bases separating them. The CDR3 is made up of 12 amino acids. In DNA, the CDR3 is TGTGCCAGCAGCTTAGGGGGAATCACCCTCCACTTT. This sequence encodes CASSLGGITLHF.

Ten or more counts support this clonotype. V and J are TRBV5-1 and TRBJ1-3; no firm D call. The V end was cut by 0 bases, the J end by 4 bases, with 14 bases between. Germline V gene data show CDR1 as SGHRS and CDR2 as YFSETQ. The CDR3 has 16 residues. For the CDR3, the DNA is TGCGCCAGCAGCTTGGTTGGGAGTCTGGGCGGAAACACCATATATTTT. Translating it yields CASSLVGSLGGNTIYF.

This clonotype was counted between two and nine times. This chain joins TRBV9 and TRBJ1-2; D is perhaps TRBD1 (5 bases). V shed 4 bases and J shed 5 bases, with 15 bases lying between them. Per the germline V gene, CDR1 is SGDLS and CDR2 is YYNGEE. The CDR3 is 14 amino acids. CDR3 amino acids: CASSKTEVWYGYTF. The CDR3 nucleotides are TGTGCCAGCAGCAAGACAGAGGTTTGGTATGGCTACACCTTC.

This clonotype was counted ten times or more. V usage is TRBV24-1 and J usage is TRBJ1-4; no reliable D call. Trimming removed 4 bases from V and 4 bases from J, with 6 bases in between. The CDR3 covers 13 residues. Germline CDR1 reads KGHDR; CDR2 reads SFDVKD. The CDR3: CATSDLDNEKLFF. For the CDR3, the DNA is TGTGCCACCAGTGACCTGGATAATGAAAAACTGTTTTTT.

This clonotype was found many times. The gene calls are TRBV2 and TRBJ2-5; possibly TRBD1 for D (5 bases). V lost 2 bases and J lost 4, with 14 bases in between. The CDR3 length is 15 residues. Germline V gene data show CDR1 as SNHLY and CDR2 as FYNNEI. The chain's CDR3 is CASSEPTAPIETQYF. For the CDR3, the DNA is TGTGCCAGCAGTGAACCGACAGCCCCTATAGAGACCCAGTACTTC.

The chain links TRBV3-2 to TRBJ2-7; the D segment call TRBD2 is taken from the table without a DNA check. TRBV3-2 is described as a pseudogene. This CDR3 contains 16 residues. Here the CDR3 DNA reads TGTGCCAGCAGCCACACCACCGGGACTACCTTATACGAGCAGTACTTC. Encoded protein: CASSHTTGTTLYEQYF.

Ten or more counts support this clonotype. The V call is TRBV12-3 or TRBV12-4, the J call TRBJ2-1, with 9 bases matching TRBD2. Trimming took 3 bases from V and 8 from J; bases not matched to a gene: 11. The CDR3 consists of 16 residues. The CDR3, as DNA: TGTGCCAGCAGTTTGAAGACTAGCGGCCGGGGGGATGAGCAGTTCTTC. It is translated as CASSLKTSGRGDEQFF.

This clonotype was detected ten times or more. V usage is TRBV29-1 and J usage is TRBJ1-2; tentatively, D is TRBD1 (5 bases). V was pared by 3 bases and J by 6 bases, with 5 bases between. The CDR3 contains 10 residues. The V gene's germline CDR1 is SQVTM and CDR2 ANQGSEA. CDR3 region: CSVEGHGYTF. CDR3 DNA: TGCAGCGTTGAGGGACATGGCTACACCTTC.

This clonotype has a count of ten or more. The chain uses TRBV28 and TRBJ2-7; D gene uncertain. The CDR3 length is 10 residues. The V gene's germline CDR1 is MDHEN and CDR2 SYDVKM. With 6 bases removed from V and 7 bases from J, the gap between germline ends came to 7 bases. The CDR3 reads CASRSGEQYF. CDR3 bases: TGTGCCAGCAGGAGTGGGGAGCAGTACTTC. The full variable domain, rest sourced from reference TRBV28 and TRBJ2-7, is DVKVTQSSRYLVKRTGEKVFLECVQDMDHENMFWYRQDPGLGLRLIYFSYDVKMKEKGDIPEGYSVSREKKERFSLILESASTNQTSMYLCASRSGEQYFGPGTRLTVT.

This clonotype showed up many times. The chain carries TRBV20-1 and TRBJ1-4, with D possibly matching TRBD1 (5 bases). V was cut by 1 base and J by 8 bases, with 11 bases left in between. Per germline, CDR1 DFQATT and CDR2 SNEGSKA (reference sequence). CDR3 length equals 13 residues. The CDR3, as DNA: TGCAGTGCTAGAGGGGGCGCGGGGGAAAAACTGTTTTTT. It codes for CSARGGAGEKLFF.

The table lists this clonotype with many counts. The V and J genes are TRBV15 and TRBJ1-5, with a possible D match to TRBD1 (5 bases). CDR1 and CDR2 (germline): LNHNV, YYDKDF (reference sequence). This CDR3 has 15 amino acids. The ends were cut back, 2 bases at V and 4 bases at J, with 12 bases in the middle. DNA of the CDR3: TGTGCCACCAGCAGAAAAGGGGATCGAAATCAGCCCCAGCATTTT. This translates into CATSRKGDRNQPQHF.

This clonotype was found many times. This chain connects TRBV11-1 to TRBJ1-1; D gene unclear. Germline CDR1 and CDR2: SGHAT and FQDESV (reference sequence). V lost 5 bases to trimming and J lost 5 bases, with 12 bases between them. There are 13 residues in the CDR3. The CDR3 DNA reads TGTGCCAGCAGCCATTTAGGGAGGACTGAAGCTTTCTTT. It specifies CASSHLGRTEAFF.

Ten or more counts support this clonotype. The chain couples TRBV12-3 or TRBV12-4 to TRBJ2-7; 7 bases map to TRBD1. The CDR3 has 16 amino acids. V lost 7 bases, J lost 1 base, and 13 bases stayed unmatched. The CDR3 here is CASTLRGRGSSYEQYF. DNA of the CDR3: TGTGCCAGCACCCTTAGGGGCAGGGGGAGTTCCTACGAGCAGTACTTC.

The chain couples TRBV10-3 to TRBJ2-3; TRBD1 matches at 8 bases. The CDR3 has 17 residues. Unmatched junction bases numbered 5, after V lost 0 bases and J lost 0 bases. Germline CDR1 is ENHRY and CDR2 is SYGVKD. The CDR3 loop is CAISESMDRVSTDTQYF. The CDR3 DNA reads as TGTGCCATCAGTGAGTCGATGGACAGGGTGAGCACAGATACGCAGTATTTT.

This clonotype came up many times. The chain uses TRBV20-1 and TRBJ2-1; D may be TRBD1 or TRBD2 (6 bases each). V lost 2 bases and J lost 7, with 18 bases in between. CDR1 and CDR2 (germline): DFQATT, SNEGSKA (reference sequence). This CDR3 spans 15 amino acids. The CDR3 reads CSARWGLAHQNEQFF. In DNA form, the CDR3 reads TGCAGTGCTAGATGGGGGCTAGCGCATCAGAATGAGCAGTTCTTC.

The table lists this clonotype with many counts. The chain is built from TRBV29-1 and TRBJ2-3, with TRBD2 as a possible D gene (6 bases). The CDR3 has 14 amino acids. CDR1 and CDR2 (germline): SQVTM, ANQGSEA. V was trimmed by 3 bases and J by 5 bases, leaving 15 bases between them. CDR3 amino acids: CSVDEGGQGDTQYF. The CDR3 DNA reads as TGCAGCGTTGATGAGGGAGGCCAGGGAGATACGCAGTATTTT.